This paragraph reports one T cell receptor (beta chain). The antigen is not known. Sequencing used immunoSEQ multiplex PCR; TCRdb keeps in-frame clones, though not all of them. The data hold 14,000 or so clones, with around four fifths observed a single time. This CDR3 is 12 amino acids long. V lost 3 bases and J lost 10, with 12 bases in between. The V gene's germline CDR1 is MGHRA and CDR2 YSYEKL. Treatment noted: AdE1-LMPpoly-expanded autologous EBV-specific T-cell therapy followed by anti-PD-1 nivolumab. These data belong to a study of EBV T-cell therapy then PD-1 blockade in nasopharyngeal carcinoma.

The specimen comprised CD8+ T cells from blood, sampled around day 100 from a patient whose treatment included autologous EBV-specific T cells and nivolumab. This sequence originates from a man between 40 and 49 years old with nasopharyngeal carcinoma. The chain carries TRBV4-1 and TRBJ1-1; D remains ambiguous. The CDR3 protein is CASSHWPNPAFF. The CDR3 coding sequence is TGCGCCAGCAGCCACTGGCCCAACCCAGCTTTCTTT.